The 3 T cell receptor beta chains given below trace back to one sample, sequenced in a study of post-analysis software for immune sequencing data. General study points: A handful of TRBV segments occurring more often in patients than controls included TRBV5-6, TRBV5-1 and TRBV20-1.

The antigens for these receptors are not known. Unique molecular identifiers were built into the TCR beta cDNA libraries. TCRdb used MiXCR to reprocess the PCR reads, holding one entry per CDR3 protein. The sample shows fewer than 850,000 distinct CDR3 sequences, 30% of them seen only once. The specimen was blood. Receptors were obtained from a girl aged 10 to 17 with multiple sclerosis.

The genes are TRBV7-6 and TRBJ2-6; TRBD2 aligns across 11 bases. Germline V CDR1 and CDR2: SGHVS, FNYEAQ. The CDR3 loop spans 19 amino acids. After removal of 2 bases from V and 0 bases from J, the junction contained 6 bases not matched to a gene. CDR3 sequence reads: CASSLWLAGGSSGANVLTF. The CDR3 nucleotides read TGTGCCAGCAGCTTATGGCTAGCGGGAGGTAGCTCTGGGGCCAACGTCCTGACTTTC.

There are a few counts of this clonotype. V and J are TRBV5-1 and TRBJ2-1, with 14 bases matching TRBD2. This CDR3 contains 16 residues. The ends lost 3 bases at V and 5 bases at J; junction bases unmatched: 4. Germline V CDR1 and CDR2: SGHRS, YFSETQ. The CDR3 DNA is TGCGCCAGCAGCTGGGGACTAGCGGGAGACCACAATGAGCAGTTCTTC. It specifies CASSWGLAGDHNEQFF.

The chain has TRBV7-9 and TRBJ2-1; D may correspond to TRBD1 or TRBD2 (5 bases each). The CDR3 loop spans 14 amino acids. Between the trimmed V and J ends, which lost 5 bases and 6 bases, there was a span of 14 bases. Germline CDR1 SEHNR, CDR2 FQNEAQ (reference sequence). The CDR3 nucleotides read TGTGCCAGCAGCCCACTGGGGACCCCCAATGAGCAGTTCTTC. Translated: CASSPLGTPNEQFF.